This T cell receptor beta chain was captured in a study of glioma-infiltrating T cells (dated by TCRdb to the mid-2010s). Looking at the study overall: TCR alpha- and beta-chain repertoires were sequenced from glioma tissue, non-neoplastic brain tissue and matched peripheral blood mononuclear cells. The paired cohort was made up of three low-grade glioma patients, about 8 primary glioblastoma patients and three non-glioma patients who contributed non-neoplastic brain tissue. To measure how far tissue and blood T-cell populations diverged, each tissue-infiltrating repertoire was compared against the peripheral blood repertoire of the same patient.

Via the germline V gene, CDR1 is KGHSH and CDR2 LQKENI. CDR3 length: 14 amino acids, cysteine to phenylalanine. Left in the record is the CDR3 DNA by itself, 42 bases read in frame from the first base. The investigation overall reported the following: The group comparisons were based on small numbers of patients: three non-neoplastic, three low-grade glioma and eight glioblastoma patients. Tissue and blood shared very few CDR3 sequences, a result attributed to high CDR3 diversity and limited sampling. In non-neoplastic patients, VJ-independent divergence between tissue and blood fell below expectation, whereas in all gliomas, and especially in low-grade gliomas, the divergence rose above expectation.

With regard to this clonotype: Its antigen has not been determined. This may come from a read error, since a much larger clone is one base off.

TCR alpha and beta CDR3 regions were amplified with the iRepertoire nested amplicon-rescue multiplex PCR (arm-PCR) platform from RNA. The input for one-step reverse transcription and amplification was about 95-450 ng of either tissue mRNA or PBMC total RNA. After bead purification, a secondary multiplex PCR added Illumina adapters, and libraries were gel-purified between 200 and 400 bp. Internal 6-nucleotide barcodes were carried by the libraries and were used for demultiplexing. Sequencing of the libraries was done on an Illumina MiSeq using 2x220 or 2x250 nucleotide paired-end reads. Per the source publication's procedure: Paired reads were merged using FLASH 1.2.11 and aligned with BWA-MEM to the GRCh37 human genome, and TRA and TRB reads were then extracted. An IMGT-derived reference of cassette sequences and CDR3 motifs, with pseudogenes included, was used for V and J assignment. Reads were translated in three frames, and productive CDR3s were defined as those with a C...FGXG motif and no stop codons. Unique combinations of V-J cassette pair and CDR3 amino acid sequence were defined as clonotypes. Reads were filtered by Hamming distance, thresholded by each sample's sequence error rate in mapped regions. Using fastp at Q25 and MiXCR, TCRdb reprocessed the public reads and kept productive beta chains. Identical CDR3 proteins give one entry, which carries the most common genes and DNA. The V and J calls were determined by TCRdb, not by the authors. This sample is represented by over 100,000 distinct CDR3 sequences; around 25% of them were singletons. In total, the top ten clones hold around 30% of the sample.

The chain is made from TRBV18 and TRBJ2-1; the D call is possibly TRBD1 or TRBD2, each sharing 5 bases. The sequence derives from a human donor with low-grade glioma or glioblastoma, undergoing nonglioma brain surgery, or in good health (not recorded which). The material sequenced was glioma tissue, nonneoplastic brain tissue, or PBMCs (not recorded which). The DNA is TGTGCCAGCCCACCACGGGACGGATACAATGAGCAGTTCTTC. Its amino acids are CASPPRDGYNEQFF.